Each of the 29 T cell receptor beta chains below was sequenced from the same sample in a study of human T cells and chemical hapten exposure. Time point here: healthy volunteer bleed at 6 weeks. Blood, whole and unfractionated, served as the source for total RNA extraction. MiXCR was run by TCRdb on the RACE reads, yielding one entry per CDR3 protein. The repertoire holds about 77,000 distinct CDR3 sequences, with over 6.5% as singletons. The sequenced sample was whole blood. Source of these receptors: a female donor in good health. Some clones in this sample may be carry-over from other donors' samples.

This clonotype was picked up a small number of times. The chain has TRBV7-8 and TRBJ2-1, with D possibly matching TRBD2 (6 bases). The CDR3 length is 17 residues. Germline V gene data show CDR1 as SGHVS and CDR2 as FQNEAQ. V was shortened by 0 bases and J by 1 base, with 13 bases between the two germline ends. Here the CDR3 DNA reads TGTGCCAGCAGCTTAGCGCGGGCCGGGGGATCCTACAATGAGCAGTTCTTC. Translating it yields CASSLARAGGSYNEQFF.

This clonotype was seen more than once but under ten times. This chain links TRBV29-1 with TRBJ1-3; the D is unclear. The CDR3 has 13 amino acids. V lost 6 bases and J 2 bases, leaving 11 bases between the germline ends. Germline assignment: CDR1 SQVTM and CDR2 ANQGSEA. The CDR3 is CSVAGGTGNTIYF. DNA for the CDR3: TGCAGCGTGGCCGGAGGGACTGGAAACACCATATATTTT.

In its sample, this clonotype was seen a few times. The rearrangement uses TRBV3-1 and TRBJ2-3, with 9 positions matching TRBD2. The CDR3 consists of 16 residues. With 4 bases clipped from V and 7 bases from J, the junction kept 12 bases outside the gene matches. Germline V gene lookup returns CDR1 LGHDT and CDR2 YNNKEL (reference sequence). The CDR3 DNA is TGTGCCAGCAGCCTAGCTGGGGGCGGGGGGGCAAATACGCAGTATTTT. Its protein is CASSLAGGGGANTQYF.

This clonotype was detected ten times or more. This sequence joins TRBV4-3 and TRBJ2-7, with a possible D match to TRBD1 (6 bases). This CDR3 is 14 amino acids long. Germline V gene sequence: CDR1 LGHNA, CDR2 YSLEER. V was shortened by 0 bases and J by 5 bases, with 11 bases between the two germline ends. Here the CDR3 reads CASSQEKAGDEQYF. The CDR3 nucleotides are TGCGCCAGCAGCCAAGAGAAGGCAGGGGACGAGCAGTACTTC.

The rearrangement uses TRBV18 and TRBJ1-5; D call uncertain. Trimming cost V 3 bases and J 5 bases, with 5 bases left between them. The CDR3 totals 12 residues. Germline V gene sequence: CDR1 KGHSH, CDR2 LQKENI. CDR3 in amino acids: CASSPYDQPQHF. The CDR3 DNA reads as TGTGCCAGCTCACCCTATGATCAGCCCCAGCATTTT.

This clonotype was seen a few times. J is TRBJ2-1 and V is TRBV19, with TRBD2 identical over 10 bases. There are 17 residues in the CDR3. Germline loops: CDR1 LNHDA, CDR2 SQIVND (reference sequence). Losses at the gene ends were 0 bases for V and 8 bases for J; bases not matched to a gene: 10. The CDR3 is CASSIDTPSGGRDEQFF. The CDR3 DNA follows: TGTGCCAGTAGTATAGATACACCTAGCGGGGGCAGGGATGAGCAGTTCTTC. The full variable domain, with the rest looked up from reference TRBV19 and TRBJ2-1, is DGGITQSPKYLFRKEGQNVTLSCEQNLNHDAMYWYRQDPGQGLRLIYYSQIVNDFQKGDIAEGYSVSREKKESFPLTVTSAQKNPTAFYLCASSIDTPSGGRDEQFFGPGTRLTVL.

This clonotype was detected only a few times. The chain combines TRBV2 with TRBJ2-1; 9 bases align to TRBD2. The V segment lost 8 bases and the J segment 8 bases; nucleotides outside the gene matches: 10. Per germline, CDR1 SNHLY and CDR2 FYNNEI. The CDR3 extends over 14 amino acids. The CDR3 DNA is TGTGCCAGCTCTAGCGGGGCCTTTCTGGATGAGCAGTTCTTC. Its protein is CASSSGAFLDEQFF. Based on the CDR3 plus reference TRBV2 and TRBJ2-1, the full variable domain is EPEVTQTPSHQVTQMGQEVILRCVPISNHLYFYWYRQILGQKVEFLVSFYNNEISEKSEIFDDQFSVERPDGSNFTLKIRSTKLEDSAMYFCASSSGAFLDEQFFGPGTRLTVL.

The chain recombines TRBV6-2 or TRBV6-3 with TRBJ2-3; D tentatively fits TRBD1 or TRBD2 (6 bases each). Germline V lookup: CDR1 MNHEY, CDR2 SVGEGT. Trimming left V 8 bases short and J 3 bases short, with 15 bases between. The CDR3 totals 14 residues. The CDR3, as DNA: TGTGCCAGCGAGAGACTAGGGGGGACAGATACGCAGTATTTT. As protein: CASERLGGTDTQYF.

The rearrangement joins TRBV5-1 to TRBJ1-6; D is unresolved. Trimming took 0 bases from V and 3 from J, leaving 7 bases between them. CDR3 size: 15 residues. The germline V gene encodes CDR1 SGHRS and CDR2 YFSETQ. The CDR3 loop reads CASSLDGLYNSPLHF. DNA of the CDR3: TGCGCCAGCAGCTTGGACGGACTCTATAATTCACCCCTCCACTTT. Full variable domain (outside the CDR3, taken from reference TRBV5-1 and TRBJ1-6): KAGVTQTPRYLIKTRGQQVTLSCSPISGHRSVSWYQQTPGQGLQFLFEYFSETQRNKGNFPGRFSGRQFSNSRSEMNVSTLELGDSALYLCASSLDGLYNSPLHFGNGTRLTVT.

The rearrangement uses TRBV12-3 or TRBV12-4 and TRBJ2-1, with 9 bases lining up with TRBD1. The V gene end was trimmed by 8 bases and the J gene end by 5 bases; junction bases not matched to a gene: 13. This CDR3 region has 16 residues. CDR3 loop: CASGDPGTGINNEQFF. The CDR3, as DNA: TGTGCCAGCGGGGATCCCGGGACAGGGATAAACAATGAGCAGTTCTTC.

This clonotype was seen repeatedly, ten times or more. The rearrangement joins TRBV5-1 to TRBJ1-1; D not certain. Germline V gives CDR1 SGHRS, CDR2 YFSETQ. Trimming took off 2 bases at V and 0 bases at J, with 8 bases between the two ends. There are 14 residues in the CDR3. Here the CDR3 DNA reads TGCGCCAGCAGCTTTGGCCTCTTGAACACTGAAGCTTTCTTT. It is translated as CASSFGLLNTEAFF.

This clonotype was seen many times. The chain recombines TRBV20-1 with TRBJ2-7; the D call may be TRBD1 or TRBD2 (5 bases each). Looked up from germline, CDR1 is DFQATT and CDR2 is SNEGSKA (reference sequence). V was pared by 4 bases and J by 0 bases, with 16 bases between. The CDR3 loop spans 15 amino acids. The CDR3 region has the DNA TGCAGTGCTACCCCCGACATGGGGGTCTCCTACGAGCAGTACTTC. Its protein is CSATPDMGVSYEQYF.

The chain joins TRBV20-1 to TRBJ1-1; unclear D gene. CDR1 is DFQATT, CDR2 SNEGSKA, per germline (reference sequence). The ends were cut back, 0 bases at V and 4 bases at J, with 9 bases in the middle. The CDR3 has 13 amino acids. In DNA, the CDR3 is TGCAGTGCTAGAGACCCGGCCTCCACTGAAGCTTTCTTT. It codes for CSARDPASTEAFF.

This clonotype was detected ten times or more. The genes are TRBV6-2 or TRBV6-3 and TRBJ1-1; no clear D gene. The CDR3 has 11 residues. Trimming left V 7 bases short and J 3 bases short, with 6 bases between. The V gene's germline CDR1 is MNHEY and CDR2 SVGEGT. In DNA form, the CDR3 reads TGTGCCAGCATGATGGACACTGAAGCTTTCTTT. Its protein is CASMMDTEAFF.

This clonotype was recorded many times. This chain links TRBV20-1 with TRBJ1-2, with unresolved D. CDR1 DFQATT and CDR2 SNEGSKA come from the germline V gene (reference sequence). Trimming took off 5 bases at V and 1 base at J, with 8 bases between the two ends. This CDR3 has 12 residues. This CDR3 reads CSAPDLNYGYTF. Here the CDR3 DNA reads TGCAGTGCTCCCGACCTTAACTATGGCTACACCTTC.

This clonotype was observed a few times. This CDR3 reads CASTADRVIGSNQPQHF. The CDR3 DNA reads as TGTGCCAGCACCGCCGACAGGGTAATTGGGAGCAATCAGCCCCAGCATTTT. The chain recombines TRBV6-6 with TRBJ1-5; 7 bases fit TRBD1. In germline, CDR1 is MNHNY, CDR2 SVGAGI (reference sequence). The CDR3 consists of 17 residues. V lost 7 bases to trimming and J lost 1 base; unmatched junction nucleotides: 13.

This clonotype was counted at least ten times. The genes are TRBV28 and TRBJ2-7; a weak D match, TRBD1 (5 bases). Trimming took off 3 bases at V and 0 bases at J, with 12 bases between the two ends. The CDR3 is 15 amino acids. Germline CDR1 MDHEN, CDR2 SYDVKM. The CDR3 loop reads CASSLRQILSYEQYF. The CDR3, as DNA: TGTGCCAGCAGTTTGAGACAGATCCTCTCCTACGAGCAGTACTTC.

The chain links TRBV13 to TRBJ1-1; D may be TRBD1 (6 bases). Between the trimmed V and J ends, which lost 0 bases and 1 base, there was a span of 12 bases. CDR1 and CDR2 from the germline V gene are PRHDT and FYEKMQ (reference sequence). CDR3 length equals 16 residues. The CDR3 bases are TGTGCCAGCAGCTTAGGCAGGGGACCGAAGAACACTGAAGCTTTCTTT. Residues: CASSLGRGPKNTEAFF.

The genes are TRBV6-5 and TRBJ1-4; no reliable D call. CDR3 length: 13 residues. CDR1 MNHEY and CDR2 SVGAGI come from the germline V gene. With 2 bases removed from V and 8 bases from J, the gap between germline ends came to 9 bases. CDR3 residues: CASSYTMNEKLFF. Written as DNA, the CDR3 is TGTGCCAGCAGTTACACTATGAACGAAAAACTGTTTTTT.

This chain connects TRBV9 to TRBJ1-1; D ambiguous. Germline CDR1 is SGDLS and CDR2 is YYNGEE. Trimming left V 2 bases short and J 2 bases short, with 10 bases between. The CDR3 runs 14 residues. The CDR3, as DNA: TGTGCCAGCAGCGTGTCGGCTATCAACACTGAAGCTTTCTTT. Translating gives CASSVSAINTEAFF.

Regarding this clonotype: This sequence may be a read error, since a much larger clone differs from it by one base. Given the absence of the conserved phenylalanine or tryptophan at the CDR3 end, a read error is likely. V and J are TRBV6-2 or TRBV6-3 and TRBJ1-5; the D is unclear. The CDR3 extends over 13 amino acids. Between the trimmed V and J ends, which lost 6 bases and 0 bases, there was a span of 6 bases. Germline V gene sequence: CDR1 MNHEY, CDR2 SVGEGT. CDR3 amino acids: CASSPYSNQPQHS. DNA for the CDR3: TGTGCCAGCAGCCCCTATAGCAATCAGCCCCAGCATTCT.

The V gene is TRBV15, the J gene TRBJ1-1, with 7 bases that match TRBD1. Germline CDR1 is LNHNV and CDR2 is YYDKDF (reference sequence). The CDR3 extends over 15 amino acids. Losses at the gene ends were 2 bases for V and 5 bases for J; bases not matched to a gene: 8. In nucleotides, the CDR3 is TGTGCCACCAGCAGACTAACAGGGGTACGGACTGAAGCTTTCTTT. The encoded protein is CATSRLTGVRTEAFF.

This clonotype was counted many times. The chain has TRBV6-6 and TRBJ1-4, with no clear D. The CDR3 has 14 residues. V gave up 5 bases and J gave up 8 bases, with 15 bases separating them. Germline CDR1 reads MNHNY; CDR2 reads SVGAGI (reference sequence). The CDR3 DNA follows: TGTGCCAGCAGTCCCGCCGCGGAACCGGAAAAACTGTTTTTT. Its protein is CASSPAAEPEKLFF.

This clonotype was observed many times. This CDR3 reads CASSSRTGNQPQHF. The CDR3 coding sequence is TGTGCCAGCAGTTCCCGGACGGGGAATCAGCCCCAGCATTTT. V usage is TRBV28 and J usage is TRBJ1-5, with D unresolved. Germline V CDR1 and CDR2: MDHEN, SYDVKM. CDR3 length equals 14 residues. Trimming left V 4 bases short and J 4 bases short, with 11 bases between.

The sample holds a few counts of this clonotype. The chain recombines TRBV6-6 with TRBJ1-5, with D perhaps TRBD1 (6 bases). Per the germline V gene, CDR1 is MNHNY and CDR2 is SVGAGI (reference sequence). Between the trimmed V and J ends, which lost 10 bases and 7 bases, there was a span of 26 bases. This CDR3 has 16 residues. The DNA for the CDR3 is TGTGCCACCGTACAGGGCGTAGGTCGTGAGGGCCAGCCCCAGCATTTT. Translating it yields CATVQGVGREGQPQHF.

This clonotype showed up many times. The CDR3 nucleotides are TGTGCCAGCAGCTTGTGGGACAGGGTTGCCGGGGAGCTGTTTTTT. It yields the protein CASSLWDRVAGELFF. The rearrangement links TRBV5-4 to TRBJ2-2; the match to TRBD1 covers 9 bases. The V gene end was trimmed by 1 base and the J gene end by 6 bases; junction bases not matched to a gene: 4. This CDR3 comprises 15 residues. Germline lookup yields CDR1 SGHNT and CDR2 YYREEE (reference sequence). The complete variable domain, with remaining parts taken from reference TRBV5-4 and TRBJ2-2, reads ETGVTQSPTHLIKTRGQQVTLRCSSQSGHNTVSWYQQALGQGPQFIFQYYREEENGRGNFPPRFSGLQFPNYSSELNVNALELDDSALYLCASSLWDRVAGELFFGEGSRLTVL.

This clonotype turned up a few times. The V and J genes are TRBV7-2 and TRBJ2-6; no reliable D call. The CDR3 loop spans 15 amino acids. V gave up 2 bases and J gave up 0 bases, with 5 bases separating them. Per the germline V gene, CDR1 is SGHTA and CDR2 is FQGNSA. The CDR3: CASSLKLSGANVLTF. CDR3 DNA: TGTGCCAGCAGCTTAAAGCTCTCTGGGGCCAACGTCCTGACTTTC.

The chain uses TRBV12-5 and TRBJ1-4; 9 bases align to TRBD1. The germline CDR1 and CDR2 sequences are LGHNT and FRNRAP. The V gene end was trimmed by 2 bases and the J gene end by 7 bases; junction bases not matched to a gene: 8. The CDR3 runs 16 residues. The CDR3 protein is CASGLRAGTGREKLFF. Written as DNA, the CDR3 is TGTGCTAGTGGTTTGAGGGCCGGGACAGGGCGTGAAAAACTGTTTTTT.

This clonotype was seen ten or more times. CDR3 residues: CASSIQTNTEAFF. CDR3 DNA sequence: TGCGCCAGCAGCATCCAGACGAACACTGAAGCTTTCTTT. This rearrangement joins TRBV5-1 to TRBJ1-1; D unresolved. The V end lost 4 bases, the J end lost 1 base, and 8 bases lay between the germline ends. CDR1 is SGHRS, CDR2 YFSETQ, per germline. This CDR3 has 13 residues.